One sample yielded the 27 T cell receptor beta chains listed below, sequenced in a study of T cells in Graves' hyperthyroidism and ophthalmopathy. RNA transcripts yielded amplified TCR beta CDR3 regions. The HTBI set primed first-round TCR CDR3 RT-PCR. MiXCR was run by TCRdb on the multiplex PCR reads, yielding one entry per CDR3 protein. The table has hundreds of thousands of distinct CDR3 sequences, about 20% seen once; the top ten hold 64%. Sequencing was done on a sample of blood. The receptors here all came from a man aged 25 to 45 with Graves' ophthalmopathy.

V gene TRBV5-1 combines with J gene TRBJ2-1; unclear D gene. The CDR3 has 14 amino acids. V was clipped by 0 bases and J by 7 bases, with 11 bases between them. Germline V gene lookup returns CDR1 SGHRS and CDR2 YFSETQ. The CDR3 DNA follows: TGCGCCAGCAGCTTGGGGGCCACCTTTAATGAGCAGTTCTTC. Translating it yields CASSLGATFNEQFF. The whole variable domain, remainder taken from reference TRBV5-1 and TRBJ2-1, is KAGVTQTPRYLIKTRGQQVTLSCSPISGHRSVSWYQQTPGQGLQFLFEYFSETQRNKGNFPGRFSGRQFSNSRSEMNVSTLELGDSALYLCASSLGATFNEQFFGPGTRLTVL.

Many counts were recorded for this clonotype. The chain recombines TRBV29-1 with TRBJ2-7; 7 nucleotides agree with TRBD2. V gave up 6 bases and J gave up 5 bases; unmatched junction bases: 16. CDR3 length: 15 residues. The V gene's germline CDR1 is SQVTM and CDR2 ANQGSEA. The CDR3 DNA is TGCAGCGTCGCCGGGGGGACGGGAAGGTCCCACGAGCAGTACTTC. Amino acid sequence: CSVAGGTGRSHEQYF.

The chain is built from TRBV18 and TRBJ2-1; D may be TRBD1 (7 bases). Per the germline V gene, CDR1 is KGHSH and CDR2 is LQKENI. The CDR3 sequence is 15 residues long. Trimming took off 6 bases at V and 1 base at J, with 13 bases between the two ends. The CDR3 is CASSDQGGSYNEQFF. For the CDR3, the DNA is TGTGCCAGCTCTGACCAGGGGGGTTCCTACAATGAGCAGTTCTTC.

This clonotype was detected only a few times. This chain uses TRBV19 with TRBJ1-5; 9 bases are a match to TRBD1. CDR3 size: 15 residues. Germline V CDR1 and CDR2: LNHDA, SQIVND (reference sequence). Trimming cost V 8 bases and J 2 bases; bases outside gene matches: 7. The CDR3 nucleotides read TGTGCCAGTGCGAAGACAGGGGGTGGCAATCAGCCCCAGCATTTT. Residues: CASAKTGGGNQPQHF.

There are a few counts of this clonotype. The chain is built from TRBV6-6 and TRBJ2-5; 10 bases fit TRBD2. Germline V gene lookup returns CDR1 MNHNY and CDR2 SVGAGI (reference sequence). This CDR3 has 15 amino acids. Trimming at V came to 0 bases and at J to 5 bases, leaving 3 bases not matched to a gene. CDR3 in amino acids: CASSYSQTSGETQYF. The CDR3 DNA reads TGTGCCAGCAGTTACTCGCAGACTAGCGGGGAGACCCAGTACTTC.

In its sample, this clonotype was seen a few times. This chain uses TRBV10-3 with TRBJ2-1, with unresolved D. Germline CDR1 and CDR2: ENHRY and SYGVKD. The CDR3 totals 15 residues. Trimming removed 3 bases at V and 3 bases at J, with 12 bases between. CDR3 amino acids: CAISEKRQDYNEQFF. The DNA for the CDR3 is TGTGCCATCAGTGAAAAACGGCAGGACTACAATGAGCAGTTCTTC.

In this sample, this clonotype turned up many times. The CDR3 DNA reads TGTGCCAGCAGCTTGGGAGACCCGACTGAAGCTTTCTTT. Translation: CASSLGDPTEAFF. The chain combines TRBV11-2 with TRBJ1-1, with D hard to call. There are 13 residues in the CDR3. Germline loops: CDR1 SGHAT, CDR2 FQNNGV. V lost 3 bases to trimming and J lost 5 bases, with 10 bases between them.

The J gene is TRBJ2-3, the V gene TRBV27; TRBD1 might be the D (5 bases). Germline loops: CDR1 MNHEY, CDR2 SMNVEV (reference sequence). This CDR3 spans 17 amino acids. The V and J ends lost 0 bases and 3 bases respectively, with 16 bases between them. CDR3 nucleotide sequence: TGTGCCAGCAGTTTATCTCCCAGGGTGGGAAGGACAGATACGCAGTATTTT. The encoded protein is CASSLSPRVGRTDTQYF.

The chain is built from TRBV4-1 and TRBJ2-7; D is possibly TRBD1 or TRBD2 (5 bases each). This CDR3 contains 16 residues. Looked up from germline, CDR1 is MGHRA and CDR2 is YSYEKL. Trimming stripped 3 bases from V and 2 bases from J, with 17 bases between. The DNA for the CDR3 is TGCGCCAGCAGCCAGCTTACCGGGACGGTCGCCTACGAGCAGTACTTC. Translation: CASSQLTGTVAYEQYF.

Only a few counts were recorded for this clonotype. The chain has TRBV6-5 and TRBJ1-2; D possibly corresponds to TRBD1 (5 bases). The V gene's germline CDR1 is MNHEY and CDR2 SVGAGI. There are 14 residues in the CDR3. V was trimmed by 2 bases and J by 4 bases, leaving 11 bases between them. The CDR3 region is CASSYDEGSYGYTF. CDR3 DNA: TGTGCCAGCAGTTACGACGAGGGGTCCTATGGCTACACCTTC.

This clonotype was observed many times. V gene TRBV3-1 combines with J gene TRBJ1-4, with 8 bases matching TRBD1. The CDR3 contains 14 residues. The germline V gene encodes CDR1 LGHDT and CDR2 YNNKEL (reference sequence). The V gene end was trimmed by 0 bases and the J gene end by 10 bases; junction bases not matched to a gene: 4. This CDR3 is CASSQEGQGPKLFF. The CDR3 nucleotides are TGTGCCAGCAGCCAAGAAGGACAGGGACCAAAACTGTTTTTT. The variable domain in full, completed from reference TRBV3-1 and TRBJ1-4, reads DTAVSQTPKYLVTQMGNDKSIKCEQNLGHDTMYWYKQDSKKFLKIMFSYNNKELIINETVPNRFSPKSPDKAHLNLHINSLELGDSAVYFCASSQEGQGPKLFFGSGTQLSVL.

The chain carries TRBV13 and TRBJ1-2, with TRBD1 identical over 10 bases. The CDR3 runs 15 residues. Germline trimming cut 5 bases from V and 3 bases from J; bases unmatched to any gene: 6. From germline, CDR1 is PRHDT and CDR2 FYEKMQ (reference sequence). The chain's CDR3 is CASSVGQGEYYGYTF. In DNA form, the CDR3 reads TGTGCCAGCAGCGTCGGACAGGGGGAATACTATGGCTACACCTTC.

The V and J genes are TRBV28 and TRBJ1-2, with 7 bases lining up with TRBD1. This CDR3 comprises 12 residues. V gave up 6 bases and J gave up 8 bases; unmatched junction bases: 6. Germline V gene data show CDR1 as MDHEN and CDR2 as SYDVKM. The CDR3 DNA reads as TGTGCCAGCAGATCGACAGGGAGAGGCTACACCTTC. Protein sequence: CASRSTGRGYTF.

This clonotype was detected many times. The chain recombines TRBV10-2 with TRBJ2-7; D is possibly TRBD1 (6 bases). CDR3 length equals 14 residues. Trimming took 5 bases from V and 7 from J, leaving 18 bases between them. Looked up from germline, CDR1 is WSHSY and CDR2 is SAAADI. The CDR3 here is CASSLQGRRVEQYF. As DNA, the CDR3 is TGCGCCAGCAGTTTACAGGGCCGCCGTGTAGAGCAGTACTTC.

The chain employs TRBV20-1 and TRBJ2-7, with 12 bases that match TRBD1. This CDR3 has 14 residues. Looked up from germline, CDR1 is DFQATT and CDR2 is SNEGSKA (reference sequence). After removal of 4 bases from V and 2 bases from J, the junction contained 3 bases not matched to a gene. CDR3 residues: CSAIRDRGPYEQYF. DNA of the CDR3: TGCAGTGCTATCCGGGACAGGGGGCCCTACGAGCAGTACTTC.

This clonotype was counted many times. The rearrangement joins TRBV11-3 to TRBJ2-1, with TRBD2 identical over 9 bases. The V gene's germline CDR1 is SGHNT and CDR2 YENEEA. V dropped 3 bases and J dropped 6; count of bases not matched to a gene: 12. The CDR3 is 17 amino acids. The chain's CDR3 is CASSLLSGTSNLNEQFF. CDR3 DNA sequence: TGTGCCAGCAGCTTGTTATCTGGGACTAGCAATCTCAATGAGCAGTTCTTC.

This sequence joins TRBV2 and TRBJ1-1; 7 positions agree with TRBD1. Germline CDR1 and CDR2: SNHLY and FYNNEI. The V gene end was trimmed by 8 bases and the J gene end by 1 base; junction bases not matched to a gene: 10. The CDR3 loop spans 15 amino acids. The CDR3: CASRVDGQANTEAFF. In nucleotides, the CDR3 is TGTGCCAGCCGAGTAGATGGACAGGCGAACACTGAAGCTTTCTTT.

This clonotype has more than one count but fewer than ten. V and J are TRBV6-5 and TRBJ2-5; perhaps TRBD2 as D (5 bases). The CDR3 is 15 amino acids. The germline V gene has CDR1 MNHEY and CDR2 SVGAGI. V was trimmed by 2 bases and J by 2 bases, leaving 12 bases between them. The CDR3 DNA is TGTGCCAGCAGTTACGAGGGTCTCCAGCAAGAGACCCAGTACTTC. This translates into CASSYEGLQQETQYF.

This clonotype was seen at least ten times. V and J are TRBV9 and TRBJ1-1; 7 bases line up with TRBD1. This CDR3 has 15 residues. Looked up from germline, CDR1 is SGDLS and CDR2 is YYNGEE. V gave up 1 base and J gave up 3 bases; unmatched junction bases: 6. Here the CDR3 reads CASSVSAGGDTEAFF. The CDR3, as DNA: TGTGCCAGCAGCGTATCAGCAGGGGGGGACACTGAAGCTTTCTTT.

This clonotype has a count of ten or more. The chain uses TRBV7-8 and TRBJ2-4, with TRBD2 as a possible D gene (5 bases). Trimming took off 0 bases at V and 6 bases at J, with 6 bases between the two ends. Germline V CDR1 and CDR2: SGHVS, FQNEAQ. CDR3 length equals 13 residues. The CDR3, as DNA: TGTGCCAGCAGCTTAGCAGAGGGAAACATTCAGTACTTC. This translates into CASSLAEGNIQYF.

This clonotype was picked up many times. The chain employs TRBV12-3 or TRBV12-4 and TRBJ1-1, with D possibly TRBD1 on 5 matching bases. This CDR3 is built from 11 residues. The ends were cut back, 8 bases at V and 7 bases at J, with 11 bases in the middle. CDR3 coding DNA: TGTGCCAGCGAGGGGAGGGGTGAAGCTTTCTTT. It yields the protein CASEGRGEAFF.

The chain couples TRBV6-5 to TRBJ2-2; a weak D match, TRBD2 (5 bases). Looked up from germline, CDR1 is MNHEY and CDR2 is SVGAGI. V dropped 4 bases and J dropped 2 bases, with 11 bases sitting between them. This CDR3 has 15 amino acids. The CDR3 loop reads CASSLMRANTGELFF. The CDR3, as DNA: TGTGCCAGCAGTTTAATGCGGGCCAACACCGGGGAGCTGTTTTTT.

Ten or more counts support this clonotype. The chain employs TRBV2 and TRBJ2-1, with D tentatively TRBD2 (6 bases). The CDR3 covers 14 residues. Germline values: CDR1 SNHLY, CDR2 FYNNEI. Trimming took 4 bases from V and 8 from J, leaving 15 bases between them. CDR3 nucleotide sequence: TGTGCCAGCAGTGTGGTTCTAGCGTTATATGAGCAGTTCTTC. It translates to CASSVVLALYEQFF.

The CDR3 DNA reads as TGTGCCAGCAGTCCGACTTTGACAGGGGAAGAGACCCAGTACTTC. It codes for CASSPTLTGEETQYF. V gene TRBV28 combines with J gene TRBJ2-5; TRBD1 agrees at 8 bases. CDR1 MDHEN and CDR2 SYDVKM come from the germline V gene. The CDR3 extends over 15 amino acids. The junction had 8 bases not matched to a gene; V was cut back by 5 bases and J by 3 bases.

This clonotype was counted a single time. This rearrangement joins TRBV12-5 to TRBJ1-1; D not resolved. CDR3 length: 13 amino acids. V was shortened by 6 bases and J by 5 bases, with 13 bases between the two germline ends. CDR1 LGHNT and CDR2 FRNRAP come from the germline V gene. CDR3 loop: CASGLAGRTEAFF. The CDR3 region has the DNA TGTGCTAGTGGCCTAGCAGGACGAACTGAAGCTTTCTTT.

This clonotype was observed many times. The chain is built from TRBV2 and TRBJ1-2; maybe TRBD1 (6 bases). The CDR3 loop spans 13 amino acids. Germline V gene sequence: CDR1 SNHLY, CDR2 FYNNEI. Trimming stripped 3 bases from V and 5 bases from J, with 10 bases between. In DNA, the CDR3 is TGTGCCAGCAGTGAGGGAGGACAGTATGGCTACACCTTC. It translates to CASSEGGQYGYTF.

This clonotype has at least ten counts. This chain connects TRBV2 to TRBJ2-3; tentatively, D is TRBD2 (6 bases). CDR1 and CDR2 from the germline V gene are SNHLY and FYNNEI. The CDR3 has 10 residues. V was pared by 8 bases and J by 6 bases, with 6 bases between. The CDR3 DNA reads as TGTGCCAGCGGGAGGGATACGCAGTATTTT. Its translation: CASGRDTQYF.